These T cell receptor beta chains were read from a single sample in a study of blood T cell repertoires in COVID-19. Assay: immunoSEQ multiplex PCR; the TCRdb copy retains only in-frame clones and omits some. In the table there are some 120,000 clones, approximately 84% of which are singletons. Specimen: peripheral blood. The receptors were gathered from a man between 65 and 85 years old with active or convalescent COVID-19. The CDR3 runs from the conserved cysteine through the conserved F or W. A D gene is named only where the DNA matches it firmly. The size entry is marked missing in some rows and otherwise reads once, few, many or a size class.

D: TRBD1
size: -
J: TRBJ2-1
V: TRBV5-8
CDR3: CASSYHRGRSTNEQFF
DNA: TGTGCCAGCAGCTATCACAGGGGGCGGTCTACCAATGAGCAGTTCTTC

D: TRBD2
size: -
J: TRBJ2-5
V: TRBV6-5
CDR3: CASSYLAGSVETQYF
DNA: TGTGCCAGCAGTTATCTAGCGGGGAGTGTTGAGACCCAGTACTTC

D: TRBD1
size: -
J: TRBJ2-7
V: TRBV7-9
CDR3: CASSTRTGSLRHEQYF
DNA: TGTGCCAGCAGCACCCGGACAGGGTCCCTAAGGCACGAGCAGTACTTC

D: TRBD2
size: -
J: TRBJ2-1
V: TRBV9
CDR3: CASSAGTSGTREQFF
DNA: TGTGCCAGCAGCGCGGGGACTAGCGGGACTCGTGAGCAGTTCTTC

D: TRBD2
size: once
J: TRBJ2-1
V: TRBV5-5
CDR3: CASSFLAGGNNEQFF
DNA: TGTGCCAGCAGCTTCCTAGCGGGAGGGAACAATGAGCAGTTCTTC

D: -
size: -
J: TRBJ2-7
V: TRBV15
CDR3: CATSIGGGIYEQYF
DNA: TGTGCCACCAGCATAGGGGGCGGGATCTACGAGCAGTACTTC

D: -
size: -
J: TRBJ1-5
V: TRBV18
CDR3: CASSSTIDSNQPQHF
DNA: TGTGCCAGCTCGTCTACCATAGATAGCAATCAGCCCCAGCATTTT

D: -
size: -
J: TRBJ1-4
V: TRBV30
CDR3: CAWGTRRGEKLFF
DNA: TGTGCCTGGGGGACCCGACGGGGTGAAAAACTGTTTTTT

D: -
size: once
J: TRBJ2-6
V: TRBV5-4
CDR3: CASSPLTTSGANVLTF
DNA: TGTGCCAGCAGCCCACTAACAACCTCTGGGGCCAACGTCCTGACTTTC

D: TRBD1
size: -
J: TRBJ2-5
V: TRBV19
CDR3: CASSIGDRGRGLGETQYF
DNA: TGTGCCAGTAGTATAGGGGACAGGGGGCGCGGGTTAGGGGAGACCCAGTACTTC

D: TRBD2
size: -
J: TRBJ2-1
V: TRBV6-5
CDR3: CASSLLGGGNEQFF
DNA: TGTGCCAGCAGTTTATTGGGCGGGGGCAATGAGCAGTTCTTC

D: -
size: few
J: TRBJ1-2
V: TRBV19
CDR3: CASREGGDYGYTF
DNA: TGTGCCAGTAGGGAAGGGGGAGACTATGGCTACACCTTC

D: -
size: -
J: TRBJ2-7
V: TRBV5-6
CDR3: CASSHTANRYPPYEQYF
DNA: TGTGCCAGCAGCCATACCGCAAACAGATATCCTCCCTACGAGCAGTACTTC

D: TRBD2
size: -
J: TRBJ2-2
V: TRBV7-6
CDR3: CASSLAGGTPGELFF
DNA: TGTGCCAGCAGCCTAGCGGGGGGAACCCCCGGGGAGCTGTTTTTT

D: TRBD1
size: -
J: TRBJ1-6
V: TRBV9
CDR3: CASSAGQGESSPLHF
DNA: TGTGCCAGCAGCGCGGGACAGGGAGAAAGTTCACCCCTCCACTTT

D: -
size: -
J: TRBJ1-4
V: TRBV4-2
CDR3: CASSQAGLGGEKLFF
DNA: TGTGCCAGCAGCCAAGCGGGATTGGGAGGAGAAAAACTGTTTTTT

D: TRBD1
size: -
J: TRBJ1-2
V: TRBV9
CDR3: CASSGWDRENYGYTF
DNA: TGTGCCAGCAGCGGATGGGACAGGGAAAACTATGGCTACACCTTC

D: -
size: -
J: TRBJ1-2
V: TRBV4-3
CDR3: CASSQDALKSYGYTF
DNA: TGCGCCAGCAGCCAAGATGCCCTGAAGAGCTATGGCTACACCTTC

D: -
size: -
J: TRBJ2-2
V: TRBV7-2
CDR3: CASSLLRTGELFF
DNA: TGTGCCAGCAGCTTACTGCGCACCGGGGAGCTGTTTTTT

D: -
size: -
J: TRBJ2-1
V: TRBV12-2
CDR3: CASRFPGLAGASSYNEQFF
DNA: TGTGCAAGTCGCTTTCCGGGACTAGCGGGAGCGAGCTCCTACAATGAGCAGTTCTTC

D: -
size: -
J: TRBJ1-3
V: TRBV3-1/TRBV3-2
CDR3: CASRPHALEEMVGGNTIYF
DNA: TGTGCCAGCCGGCCCCACGCTCTGGAGGAAATGGTGGGTGGAAACACCATATATTTT

D: TRBD1
size: -
J: TRBJ1-3
V: TRBV18
CDR3: CASSPLRTGLTGNTIYF
DNA: TGTGCCAGCTCACCACTTCGGACAGGATTAACTGGAAACACCATATATTTT

D: -
size: -
J: TRBJ1-2
V: TRBV19
CDR3: CASSPPSNYGYTF
DNA: TGTGCCAGTAGTCCCCCGAGCAACTATGGCTACACCTTC

D: TRBD1
size: -
J: TRBJ2-3
V: TRBV5-1
CDR3: CASSLNLQGSTDTQYF
DNA: TGCGCCAGCAGCTTAAACCTACAGGGGAGCACAGATACGCAGTATTTT

D: -
size: -
J: TRBJ2-5
V: TRBV9
CDR3: CASSVAPPETQYF
DNA: TGTGCCAGCAGCGTAGCTCCCCCGGAGACCCAGTACTTC

D: -
size: -
J: TRBJ2-2
V: TRBV5-5
CDR3: CASSLGQGNTGELFF
DNA: TGTGCCAGCAGCTTGGGTCAGGGGAACACCGGGGAGCTGTTTTTT

D: TRBD2
size: -
J: TRBJ2-1
V: TRBV30
CDR3: CAWTSGTSEANEQFF
DNA: TGTGCCTGGACCTCAGGGACTAGCGAGGCCAATGAGCAGTTCTTC

D: TRBD1
size: -
J: TRBJ1-3
V: TRBV5-1
CDR3: CASSSTGSGNTIYF
DNA: TGCGCCAGCAGCTCGACAGGGTCCGGAAACACCATATATTTT

D: TRBD1
size: -
J: TRBJ1-1
V: TRBV4-1
CDR3: CASSRSPGQGGIPDMNTEAFF
DNA: TGCGCCAGCAGCCGAAGCCCGGGACAGGGGGGAATCCCCGATATGAACACTGAAGCTTTCTTT

D: TRBD2
size: -
J: TRBJ2-7
V: TRBV28
CDR3: CASSSHGTSEKEYF
DNA: TGTGCCAGCAGTTCCCACGGGACTAGCGAGAAGGAGTACTTC

D: TRBD1
size: -
J: TRBJ2-3
V: TRBV3-1/TRBV3-2
CDR3: CASSYGQGADTQYF
DNA: TGTGCCAGCAGCTACGGACAGGGGGCAGATACGCAGTATTTT

D: TRBD2
size: -
J: TRBJ2-1
V: TRBV6-6
CDR3: CASSYSSQRGYNEQFF
DNA: TGTGCCAGCAGTTACTCGTCTCAGCGGGGTTACAATGAGCAGTTCTTC

D: TRBD1
size: -
J: TRBJ1-1
V: TRBV6-5
CDR3: CASSNLPGQGNTEAFF
DNA: TGTGCCAGCAGTAACTTACCGGGACAGGGGAACACTGAAGCTTTCTTT